A single sample gave rise to the 6 T cell receptor beta chains below, sequenced in a study of T cell repertoires in cytomegalovirus infection. TCRdb recomputed calls from the reads with MiXCR, one row per CDR3 protein. The sample consists of roughly 760,000 distinct CDR3 sequences, approximately 34% of them appearing once. What was sequenced was PBMCs. Receptor source: a human donor in good health (CMV status not recorded). Some clones in this sample may be carry-over from other donors' samples.

The genes are TRBV27 and TRBJ2-7; D gene ambiguous. Trimming took 5 bases from V and 0 from J, leaving 8 bases between them. This CDR3 contains 13 residues. Germline V gene sequence: CDR1 MNHEY, CDR2 SMNVEV (reference sequence). DNA for the CDR3: TGTGCCAGCAGTCCGTTGAGCTCCTACGAGCAGTACTTC. Translating gives CASSPLSSYEQYF.

The genes are TRBV20-1 and TRBJ2-5; unclear D gene. V gave up 5 bases and J gave up 1 base, with 8 bases separating them. In germline, CDR1 is DFQATT, CDR2 SNEGSKA (reference sequence). The CDR3 is 12 amino acids. DNA for the CDR3: TGCAGTGCTCGTTTCCCCCAAGAGACCCAGTACTTC. It encodes CSARFPQETQYF.

There are many counts of this clonotype. The chain joins TRBV7-2 to TRBJ1-4; perhaps TRBD1 as D (6 bases). Germline assignment: CDR1 SGHTA and CDR2 FQGNSA. This CDR3 contains 17 residues. Trimming left V 5 bases short and J 5 bases short, with 21 bases between. The CDR3: CASSPGRGPRTNEKLFF. The DNA of the CDR3 is TGTGCCAGCAGCCCCGGCCGGGGGCCCCGAACAAATGAAAAACTGTTTTTT.

This clonotype was detected many times. The J gene is TRBJ2-5, the V gene TRBV25-1, with TRBD1 as a possible D gene (7 bases). This CDR3 has 15 residues. Per the germline V gene, CDR1 is MGHDK and CDR2 is SYGVNS. Deletions cut 3 bases from V and 5 bases from J, with 16 bases between. CDR3 DNA sequence: TGTGCCAGCAGTGACGGCAGGGGGGTATGGGAGACCCAGTACTTC. Translation: CASSDGRGVWETQYF.

The V gene is TRBV29-1, the J gene TRBJ2-1, with 7 bases identical to TRBD2. V was pared by 7 bases and J by 0 bases, with 3 bases of the junction left unmatched. The CDR3 is 13 residues long. Germline CDR1 reads SQVTM; CDR2 reads ANQGSEA. The CDR3 DNA reads TGCAGCGCCTCGGGAGGCTCCTACAATGAGCAGTTCTTC. Residues: CSASGGSYNEQFF.

The rearrangement links TRBV15 to TRBJ1-3, with 7 nucleotides matching TRBD1. With 1 base clipped from V and 4 bases from J, the junction kept 4 bases outside the gene matches. Germline values: CDR1 LNHNV, CDR2 YYDKDF (reference sequence). The CDR3 loop spans 15 amino acids. This CDR3 reads CATSRGRGDGNTIYF. In nucleotides, the CDR3 is TGTGCCACCAGCAGAGGCAGGGGGGACGGAAACACCATATATTTT.